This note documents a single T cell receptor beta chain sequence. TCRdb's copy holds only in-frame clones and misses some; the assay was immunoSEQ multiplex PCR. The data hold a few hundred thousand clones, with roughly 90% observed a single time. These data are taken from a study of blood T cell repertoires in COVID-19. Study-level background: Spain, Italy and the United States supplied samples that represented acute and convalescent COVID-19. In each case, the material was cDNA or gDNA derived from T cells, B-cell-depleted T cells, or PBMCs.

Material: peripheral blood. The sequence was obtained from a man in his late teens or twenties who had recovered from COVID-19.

The CDR3 loop is CASSVENTGELFF. As DNA, the CDR3 is TGTGCCAGCTCGGTTGAGAACACCGGGGAGCTGTTTTTT. J is TRBJ2-2 and V is TRBV2; no definite D call. The V end was cut by 8 bases, the J end by 1 base, with 8 bases between. CDR3 size: 13 residues. The germline CDR1 and CDR2 sequences are SNHLY and FYNNEI.